This T cell receptor (beta chain) was sequenced for a study of T cell responses to AZD1222 COVID-19 vaccine. This clone has just one count. As yet, its antigen is unknown. The CDR3 has 15 residues. After removal of 5 bases from V and 0 bases from J, the junction contained 3 bases not matched to a gene. Germline assignment: CDR1 KGHSH and CDR2 LQKENI. Study results and caveats: Across spike, vaccine-associated CD4 TCRs were found, dominant at 160-218 and 743-854. With two AZD1222 doses given, Spike-specific TCR breadth and depth both rose. Donor demographics were predominantly white British with a female majority; clonal diversity may be underestimated.

The repertoire was sequenced with immunoSEQ multiplex PCR; TCRdb's copy has only in-frame clones and lacks some. This table has some 99,000 clones, approximately 89% appearing once. The receptor was derived from an adult who received the AZD1222 COVID-19 vaccine. The rearrangement links TRBV18 to TRBJ2-1, with TRBD2 identical over 8 bases. The sequenced sample was peripheral blood, obtained 28 days after the second AZD1222 dose. CDR3 nucleotides: TGTGCCAGCTCAGTAGCGGGGTTCTCCTACAATGAGCAGTTCTTC. It specifies CASSVAGFSYNEQFF.